Included here is one T cell receptor (beta chain) sequence, with context. Its specificity is unknown. The V gene end was trimmed by 9 bases and the J gene end by 1 base; junction bases not matched to a gene: 12. This CDR3 region has 16 residues. This specimen comes from a study of T-cell memory formation after mild COVID-19. Points from the study as a whole: CD4+ contracting clones were mainly CM and EM; CD8+ ones, EMRA. The appearance of some responding clones in pre-infection memory suggested that cross-reactive memory joined. Day 15 to 85 contractors were CD4/CD8 balanced; later expanders leaned CD4+.

TCRdb itself ran the 5' RACE reads through MiXCR, one entry per CDR3 protein. In the table there are 500,000 to 650,000 distinct CDR3 sequences, approximately 21% of which are singletons. This clonotype was sampled from an adult woman who had mild COVID-19 (a few samples of this study predate the infection). Cell type and time point are not known. The chain is built from TRBV12-3 or TRBV12-4 and TRBJ2-5; TRBD2 aligns across 9 bases. The sequencing input was PBMCs or a T cell subset sorted from them (not recorded which). DNA of the CDR3: TGTGCCAGGATCGCGGGGGGGAGACCAATCCAAGAGACCCAGTACTTC. Translated: CARIAGGRPIQETQYF.